This TCR beta chain was retrieved from a study of PD-L1 blockade in urothelial cancer. Overall study: Dosed intravenously at 1,200 mg every 3 weeks, atezolizumab was initiated by patients around 2014. Analyzed time points were 3 weeks (second dose) and 6 weeks after therapy began. Blood samples had a median of roughly 140,000 T cells.

The sample's time point: peripheral blood 6 weeks after treatment start. The method was immunoSEQ multiplex PCR; TCRdb's version includes in-frame clones alone and lacks a portion of them. The sample has about 41,000 clones, more than 75% seen once. The V gene lost 0 bases and the J gene lost 9 bases, with 9 bases spanning the gap. This CDR3 region has 13 residues. CDR1 is LNHNV and CDR2 is YYDKDF in the germline V gene (reference sequence). The source was PBMCs, collected around atezolizumab (anti-PD-L1) treatment. The chain joins TRBV15 to TRBJ2-1; D perhaps matches TRBD2 (5 bases). The receptor comes from a man aged 70 or older with urothelial cancer. CDR3 protein: CATSREGVGEQFF. CDR3 nucleotides: TGTGCCACCAGCAGAGAGGGAGTCGGTGAGCAGTTCTTC.